These T cell receptor beta chains were read from a single sample in a study of CD8+ T cells in alopecia areata. Here immunoSEQ multiplex PCR was the method, and the copy in TCRdb shows in-frame clones only, minus some. The table shows under 70,000 clones, with over 95% occurring only once. Sequencing used CD8+ T cells sorted from blood, obtained at week 0. The source is a human donor with alopecia areata. Each CDR3 is given without its conserved first and last residue. The order of the fields is J gene, CDR3 length, V gene, clone size, CDR3 protein. Size is omitted from some rows. Given values are once, few, many or a class for expanded clones.

J gene: TRBJ2-7; CDR3 length: 12; V gene: TRBV28; clone size: once; CDR3 protein: ASRWRGQTYEQY
J gene: TRBJ2-2; CDR3 length: 15; V gene: TRBV10-3; clone size: .; CDR3 protein: AISASTGSSNTGELF
J gene: TRBJ1-3; CDR3 length: 13; V gene: TRBV5-6; clone size: .; CDR3 protein: ASSSGTGAGNTIY
J gene: TRBJ2-1; CDR3 length: 13; V gene: TRBV7-2; clone size: .; CDR3 protein: ASSLGTSDYNEQF
J gene: TRBJ2-1; CDR3 length: 13; V gene: TRBV5-1; clone size: .; CDR3 protein: ASTQVAALFNEQF
J gene: TRBJ2-5; CDR3 length: 13; V gene: TRBV4-1; clone size: once; CDR3 protein: ASSQSPGASKTQY
J gene: TRBJ2-3; CDR3 length: 10; V gene: TRBV7-2; clone size: once; CDR3 protein: ASSLWTDTQY
J gene: TRBJ1-1; CDR3 length: 12; V gene: TRBV5-1; clone size: .; CDR3 protein: ASSYRGFATEAF
J gene: TRBJ2-1; CDR3 length: 13; V gene: TRBV6-5; clone size: .; CDR3 protein: ASSPQGSLYNEQF
J gene: TRBJ1-2; CDR3 length: 15; V gene: TRBV9; clone size: .; CDR3 protein: ASSVYVHTLDNYGYT
J gene: TRBJ2-1; CDR3 length: 14; V gene: TRBV15; clone size: .; CDR3 protein: ATSKIQGPPYNEQF
J gene: TRBJ1-5; CDR3 length: 10; V gene: TRBV2; clone size: .; CDR3 protein: ASRLDNRPQH
J gene: TRBJ2-5; CDR3 length: 13; V gene: TRBV5-1; clone size: .; CDR3 protein: ASSRVGGEKETQY
J gene: TRBJ1-2; CDR3 length: 9; V gene: TRBV19; clone size: .; CDR3 protein: ASSTGRGYT
J gene: TRBJ1-1; CDR3 length: 12; V gene: TRBV19; clone size: .; CDR3 protein: ASSMGSGYTEAF
J gene: TRBJ2-5; CDR3 length: 14; V gene: TRBV5-4; clone size: .; CDR3 protein: ASSLDFSGVEETQY
J gene: TRBJ2-2; CDR3 length: 12; V gene: TRBV6-1; clone size: .; CDR3 protein: ASRGVQNTGELF
J gene: TRBJ2-4; CDR3 length: 13; V gene: TRBV29-1; clone size: .; CDR3 protein: SVEASLAGDNIQY
J gene: TRBJ1-2; CDR3 length: 11; V gene: TRBV13; clone size: .; CDR3 protein: ASSFYKEYGYT
J gene: TRBJ2-7; CDR3 length: 11; V gene: TRBV6-5; clone size: .; CDR3 protein: ASSRDWIYEQY
J gene: TRBJ1-2; CDR3 length: 12; V gene: TRBV9; clone size: once; CDR3 protein: ASSSGGMNYGYT
J gene: TRBJ2-5; CDR3 length: 13; V gene: TRBV7-9; clone size: .; CDR3 protein: ASSPRAANQETQY
J gene: TRBJ2-3; CDR3 length: 12; V gene: TRBV9; clone size: .; CDR3 protein: ASSAGANMDTQY
J gene: TRBJ2-7; CDR3 length: 11; V gene: TRBV7-6; clone size: .; CDR3 protein: ASSLGFGYEQY
J gene: TRBJ1-2; CDR3 length: 13; V gene: TRBV7-6; clone size: .; CDR3 protein: ASSLGSEGPPGYT
J gene: TRBJ2-1; CDR3 length: 10; V gene: TRBV7-9; clone size: .; CDR3 protein: ASWVLAHEQF
J gene: TRBJ1-3; CDR3 length: 12; V gene: TRBV27; clone size: .; CDR3 protein: ASSFARTGNTIY
J gene: TRBJ1-4; CDR3 length: 14; V gene: TRBV15; clone size: .; CDR3 protein: ATSRPRRGRNEKLF
J gene: TRBJ2-7; CDR3 length: 13; V gene: TRBV29-1; clone size: .; CDR3 protein: SVEDLAGQGYEQY
J gene: TRBJ2-2; CDR3 length: 14; V gene: TRBV4-1; clone size: .; CDR3 protein: ASSQKAGGPPGELF
J gene: TRBJ2-7; CDR3 length: 11; V gene: TRBV29-1; clone size: .; CDR3 protein: SVGVPATYEQY
J gene: TRBJ2-7; CDR3 length: 10; V gene: TRBV19; clone size: once; CDR3 protein: ASSISGDEQY
J gene: TRBJ1-2; CDR3 length: 14; V gene: TRBV27; clone size: .; CDR3 protein: ASTNYEGGTNYGYT
J gene: TRBJ2-1; CDR3 length: 11; V gene: TRBV6-5; clone size: .; CDR3 protein: ASTGLVDNEQF
J gene: TRBJ1-5; CDR3 length: 13; V gene: TRBV4-1; clone size: .; CDR3 protein: ASSQVQGSNQPQH
J gene: .; CDR3 length: 12; V gene: TRBV7-9; clone size: .; CDR3 protein: ASSPGTGRYEQY
J gene: TRBJ2-7; CDR3 length: 12; V gene: TRBV19; clone size: .; CDR3 protein: ASSIGGDYYEQY
J gene: TRBJ2-7; CDR3 length: 12; V gene: TRBV11-2; clone size: once; CDR3 protein: ASSLAGPSYEQY
J gene: TRBJ1-6; CDR3 length: 13; V gene: TRBV7-9; clone size: .; CDR3 protein: ASGGQSLNNSPLH
J gene: TRBJ2-2; CDR3 length: 15; V gene: TRBV4-1; clone size: .; CDR3 protein: ASSTFLGQGSTGELF
J gene: TRBJ2-1; CDR3 length: 14; V gene: TRBV10-1; clone size: once; CDR3 protein: ASSESLQGPYNEQF
J gene: TRBJ2-7; CDR3 length: 10; V gene: TRBV7-9; clone size: .; CDR3 protein: ASDRKSGEQY
J gene: TRBJ2-2; CDR3 length: 10; V gene: TRBV5-1; clone size: .; CDR3 protein: ASSLATGELF
J gene: TRBJ2-7; CDR3 length: 15; V gene: TRBV4-1; clone size: .; CDR3 protein: ASSQGGSKGLSYEQY
J gene: TRBJ2-7; CDR3 length: 10; V gene: TRBV4-1; clone size: few; CDR3 protein: ASSRDSYEQY
J gene: TRBJ2-1; CDR3 length: 12; V gene: TRBV7-9; clone size: once; CDR3 protein: ASSLASQGDEQF
J gene: TRBJ1-1; CDR3 length: 12; V gene: TRBV19; clone size: once; CDR3 protein: ASSTGGANTEAF
J gene: TRBJ1-1; CDR3 length: 14; V gene: TRBV21-1; clone size: .; CDR3 protein: ASSQGDRGVNTEAF
J gene: TRBJ2-7; CDR3 length: 12; V gene: TRBV13; clone size: .; CDR3 protein: ASSLDRGSYEQY